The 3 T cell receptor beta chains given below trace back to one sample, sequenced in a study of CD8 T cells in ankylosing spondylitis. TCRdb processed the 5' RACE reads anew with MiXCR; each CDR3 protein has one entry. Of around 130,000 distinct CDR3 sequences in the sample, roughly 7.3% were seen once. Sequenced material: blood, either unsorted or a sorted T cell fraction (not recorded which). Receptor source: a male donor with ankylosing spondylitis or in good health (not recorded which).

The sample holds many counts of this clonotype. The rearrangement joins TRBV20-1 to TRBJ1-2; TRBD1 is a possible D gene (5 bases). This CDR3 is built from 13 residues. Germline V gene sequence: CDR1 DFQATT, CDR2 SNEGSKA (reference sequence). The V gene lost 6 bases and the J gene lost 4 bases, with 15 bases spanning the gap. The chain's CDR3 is CSASGGFAYGYTF. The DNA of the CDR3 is TGCAGTGCGAGCGGGGGATTCGCCTATGGCTACACCTTC.

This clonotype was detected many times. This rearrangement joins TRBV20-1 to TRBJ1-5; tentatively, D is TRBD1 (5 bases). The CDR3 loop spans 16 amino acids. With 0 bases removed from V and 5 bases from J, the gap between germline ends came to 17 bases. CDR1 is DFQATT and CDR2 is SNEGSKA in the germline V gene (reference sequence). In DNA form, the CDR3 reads TGCAGTGCTAGAGATCGGGTGGGGGGGGGTCATCAGCCCCAGCATTTT. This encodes CSARDRVGGGHQPQHF.

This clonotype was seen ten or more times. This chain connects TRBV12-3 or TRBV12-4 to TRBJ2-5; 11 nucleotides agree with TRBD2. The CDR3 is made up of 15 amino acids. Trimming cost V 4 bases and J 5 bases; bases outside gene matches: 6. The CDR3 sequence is CASSSSSGRPETQYF. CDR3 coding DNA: TGTGCCAGCAGTTCCTCTAGCGGGAGGCCGGAGACCCAGTACTTC.